This passage covers 30 T cell receptor beta chains from one sample sequenced in a study of OX40 agonist ivuxolimab in advanced cancers. Libraries were constructed by the immunoSEQ multiplex PCR assay. TCRdb carries this immuneACCESS record with in-frame sequences only. Its versions omit some clonotypes, under half of them owing to an unresolved V gene in the studies checked, with the rest unexplained. This sample holds around 59,000 clones; around nine tenths were observed only once. Of the sample, roughly 1.1% is held by the ten largest clones. The source material was CD4+ or CD8+ T cells sorted from blood, sampled in a trial of the OX40 agonist ivuxolimab. The receptors originated from an adult with an advanced solid tumor such as melanoma, head and neck, liver or kidney cancer.

The chain combines TRBV4-3 with TRBJ1-4; D is uncertain. V was trimmed by 0 bases and J by 7 bases, leaving 12 bases between them. Germline CDR1 and CDR2: LGHNA and YSLEER. The CDR3 totals 15 residues. The CDR3 DNA is TGCGCCAGCAGCCAAGAAAGCCTCCCAACTGAAAAACTGTTTTTT. Translation gives CASSQESLPTEKLFF.

The chain employs TRBV4-3 and TRBJ1-3; tentative D call: TRBD1 (5 bases). The CDR3 spans 19 residues. From germline, CDR1 is LGHNA and CDR2 YSLEER. Trimming removed 2 bases from V and 0 bases from J, with 20 bases in between. Here the CDR3 DNA reads TGCGCCAGCAGCCAACACCCTTCGATGGGGGAGAGCTCTGGAAACACCATATATTTT. This gives the protein CASSQHPSMGESSGNTIYF.

The chain has TRBV28 and TRBJ1-2, with TRBD1 identical over 7 bases. The trim removed 5 bases at V and 2 bases at J, leaving 2 bases unmatched. In germline, CDR1 is MDHEN, CDR2 SYDVKM. The CDR3 runs to 13 residues. This chain's CDR3 is CASSPRGNYGYTF. CDR3 in DNA: TGTGCCAGCAGTCCCAGGGGGAACTATGGCTACACCTTC.

V and J are TRBV5-1 and TRBJ2-5; 12 nucleotides match TRBD2. This CDR3 has 16 residues. CDR1 is SGHRS, CDR2 YFSETQ, per germline. The trim removed 0 bases at V and 4 bases at J, leaving 4 bases unmatched. This CDR3 reads CASSLDPSGRGETQYF. The CDR3 DNA is TGCGCCAGCAGCTTGGACCCTAGCGGGAGGGGAGAGACCCAGTACTTC.

The rearrangement joins TRBV6-5 to TRBJ2-3, with unresolved D. The germline CDR1 and CDR2 sequences are MNHEY and SVGAGI. Between the trimmed V and J ends, which lost 6 bases and 6 bases, there was a span of 7 bases. The CDR3 consists of 11 residues. The CDR3 loop is CASSLLDTQYF. CDR3 nucleotides: TGTGCCAGCAGCCTCCTGGATACGCAGTATTTT.

The chain carries TRBV5-1 and TRBJ2-2, with 9 bases lining up with TRBD1. The ends lost 3 bases at V and 4 bases at J; junction bases unmatched: 4. The CDR3 sequence is 15 residues long. Germline V gives CDR1 SGHRS, CDR2 YFSETQ. The CDR3: CASSSGQGGTGELFF. Written as DNA, the CDR3 is TGCGCCAGCAGCTCGGGACAGGGCGGCACCGGGGAGCTGTTTTTT.

The chain combines TRBV10-1 with TRBJ2-6; D is uncertain. Trimming stripped 6 bases from V and 1 base from J, with 7 bases between. The CDR3 loop spans 14 amino acids. From germline, CDR1 is WNHNN and CDR2 SYGVQD (reference sequence). CDR3 region: CASSPDSGANVLTF. The CDR3 DNA follows: TGCGCCAGCAGCCCAGATTCTGGGGCCAACGTCCTGACTTTC.

J is TRBJ1-1 and V is TRBV29-1; D remains unclear. The CDR3 is 12 amino acids. The ends were cut back, 4 bases at V and 3 bases at J, with 9 bases in the middle. Germline CDR1 is SQVTM and CDR2 is ANQGSEA. CDR3: CSVGEWDTEAFF. The CDR3 region has the DNA TGCAGCGTTGGGGAGTGGGACACTGAAGCTTTCTTT.

This chain's CDR3 is CASKTSATNTGELFF. Written as DNA, the CDR3 is TGTGCCAGCAAAACTAGCGCCACGAACACCGGGGAGCTGTTTTTT. The chain links TRBV4-2 to TRBJ2-2, with TRBD2 identical over 7 bases. J lost 0 bases, V lost 7 bases, and 5 bases had no gene match. CDR1 and CDR2 from the germline V gene are LGHNA and YNFKEQ. The CDR3 has 15 amino acids.

This chain joins TRBV9 and TRBJ2-7, with 9 bases matching TRBD1. Germline V gene data show CDR1 as SGDLS and CDR2 as YYNGEE. CDR3 length: 15 residues. V shed 2 bases, J shed 3 bases, and the junction held 6 bases outside the gene matches. For the CDR3, the DNA is TGTGCCAGCAGCGTTGGGACAGGGATATTCTACGAGCAGTACTTC. It encodes CASSVGTGIFYEQYF.

This clone was seen once. The rearrangement uses TRBV5-4 and TRBJ2-7; the match to TRBD1 covers 10 bases. The CDR3 is made up of 16 amino acids. Per the germline V gene, CDR1 is SGHNT and CDR2 is YYREEE (reference sequence). Trimming at V came to 4 bases and at J to 4 bases, leaving 11 bases not matched to a gene. For the CDR3, the DNA is TGTGCCAGCAGCCCTGGGATGACAGGGGGCGGGTACGAGCAGTACTTC. As protein: CASSPGMTGGGYEQYF.

This clone has a single count. This chain joins TRBV6-4 and TRBJ2-2; D is possibly TRBD2 (6 bases). V lost 6 bases and J 4 bases, leaving 18 bases between the germline ends. Per germline, CDR1 MRHNA and CDR2 SNTAGT. The CDR3 is 16 residues long. In DNA form, the CDR3 reads TGTGCCAGCAGAGCCGGGGCAGCGGAGGGCACCGGGGAGCTGTTTTTT. Its protein product is CASRAGAAEGTGELFF.

The chain joins TRBV28 to TRBJ2-7; no clear D. Looked up from germline, CDR1 is MDHEN and CDR2 is SYDVKM. Between the trimmed V and J ends, which lost 5 bases and 0 bases, there was a span of 8 bases. CDR3 length: 13 residues. For the CDR3, the DNA is TGTGCCAGCAGTGGGGATTTCTCCTACGAGCAGTACTTC. This encodes CASSGDFSYEQYF. Complete variable domain (other parts from reference TRBV28 and TRBJ2-7): DVKVTQSSRYLVKRTGEKVFLECVQDMDHENMFWYRQDPGLGLRLIYFSYDVKMKEKGDIPEGYSVSREKKERFSLILESASTNQTSMYLCASSGDFSYEQYFGPGTRLTVT.

This clone appeared once. The rearrangement uses TRBV6-5 and TRBJ2-5; 7 nucleotides match TRBD2. Germline lookup yields CDR1 MNHEY and CDR2 SVGAGI. V was pared by 8 bases and J by 7 bases, with 7 bases of the junction left unmatched. The CDR3 spans 12 residues. CDR3 protein: CASGRGEGTQYF. DNA of the CDR3: TGTGCCAGCGGTAGAGGGGAGGGGACCCAGTACTTC.

This clone has more than one count but fewer than ten. V and J are TRBV9 and TRBJ1-5; D is uncertain. CDR3 length: 13 amino acids. Germline V gene sequence: CDR1 SGDLS, CDR2 YYNGEE. The V end lost 0 bases, the J end lost 13 bases, and 14 bases lay between the germline ends. The CDR3 region is CASSVASTGEQHF. The CDR3 coding sequence is TGTGCCAGCAGCGTAGCGTCGACGGGCGAACAGCATTTT.

The chain joins TRBV28 to TRBJ2-3, with D uncertain. Per germline, CDR1 MDHEN and CDR2 SYDVKM. The CDR3 consists of 11 residues. Trimming pared 8 bases from V and 5 bases from J, leaving 8 bases between. The CDR3 loop is CASHFGDTQYF. In DNA, the CDR3 is TGTGCCAGCCACTTCGGAGATACGCAGTATTTT.

The chain joins TRBV7-2 to TRBJ2-5, with D maybe TRBD2 (6 bases). The germline CDR1 and CDR2 sequences are SGHTA and FQGNSA. The CDR3 has 13 amino acids. Trimming removed 0 bases at V and 4 bases at J, with 6 bases between. The CDR3 nucleotides read TGTGCCAGCAGCTTAGCGCGGGGAGAGACCCAGTACTTC. Its protein is CASSLARGETQYF.

The V and J genes are TRBV7-6 and TRBJ2-5; D ambiguous. V lost 5 bases and J 4 bases, leaving 8 bases between the germline ends. CDR3 size: 12 residues. Germline lookup yields CDR1 SGHVS and CDR2 FNYEAQ. CDR3 region: CASSPPLETQYF. The CDR3 region has the DNA TGTGCCAGCAGCCCGCCGCTAGAGACCCAGTACTTC.

By proportion, this clone is medium-sized. The chain uses TRBV11-2 and TRBJ1-1; D might be TRBD1 (6 bases). The germline V and J ends were trimmed by 5 bases and 7 bases, with 17 bases remaining between them. The CDR3 is 14 amino acids. Germline-derived CDR1 and CDR2 are SGHAT and FQNNGV. CDR3 residues: CASSEYRDLGEAFF. The CDR3 nucleotides are TGTGCCAGCAGCGAATACAGGGATCTCGGTGAAGCTTTCTTT.

DNA of the CDR3: TGTGCCAGCAGCCAAGGACTAGCGGTCACCTACGAGCAGTACTTC. This translates into CASSQGLAVTYEQYF. This chain links TRBV14 with TRBJ2-7, with 9 bases that match TRBD2. CDR3 size: 15 residues. Germline loops: CDR1 SGHDN, CDR2 FVKESK. V shed 1 base, J shed 2 bases, and the junction held 3 bases outside the gene matches.

The rearrangement uses TRBV30 and TRBJ2-1; possibly TRBD2 for D (6 bases). V was trimmed by 4 bases and J by 5 bases, leaving 12 bases between them. Per germline, CDR1 GTSNPN and CDR2 SVGIG (reference sequence). The CDR3 runs 13 residues. The DNA for the CDR3 is TGTGCCTGGACCCAGCGGGCGGACAATGAGCAGTTCTTC. Translation: CAWTQRADNEQFF.

V is TRBV9 and J is TRBJ2-1; D is undetermined. Per germline, CDR1 SGDLS and CDR2 YYNGEE. This CDR3 contains 15 residues. V lost 4 bases and J 8 bases, leaving 19 bases between the germline ends. This CDR3 reads CASSSRGFPRDEQFF. In DNA form, the CDR3 reads TGTGCCAGCAGCTCCCGTGGGTTCCCTCGGGATGAGCAGTTCTTC.

This rearrangement joins TRBV6-6 to TRBJ2-5, with D hard to call. The better agreement between TRBJ2-7 and the DNA end casts doubt on the J call. In germline, CDR1 is MNHNY, CDR2 SVGAGI (reference sequence). CDR3 length: 11 residues. The CDR3 loop reads CASSPSYEQYF. DNA of the CDR3: TGTGCCAGCAGTCCGTCCTACGAGCAGTACTTC.

The chain couples TRBV9 to TRBJ2-3; D is perhaps TRBD2 (5 bases). Between the trimmed V and J ends, which lost 5 bases and 8 bases, there was a span of 12 bases. Germline CDR1 is SGDLS and CDR2 is YYNGEE. The CDR3 runs to 12 residues. CDR3 in amino acids: CASSLRAGTQYF. The CDR3 region has the DNA TGTGCCAGCAGTCTTAGGGCGGGTACGCAGTATTTT.

The chain employs TRBV18 and TRBJ1-5; tentative D call: TRBD1 (6 bases). This CDR3 comprises 13 residues. V shed 6 bases and J shed 7 bases, with 13 bases lying between them. CDR1 and CDR2 (germline): KGHSH, LQKENI. CDR3 bases: TGTGCCAGCTCCCCGGGGACAAGCCAGCCCCAGCATTTT. Encoded protein: CASSPGTSQPQHF. Filled out from reference TRBV18 and TRBJ1-5, the complete variable domain reads NAGVMQNPRHLVRRRGQEARLRCSPMKGHSHVYWYRQLPEEGLKFMVYLQKENIIDESGMPKERFSAEFPKEGPSILRIQQVVRGDSAAYFCASSPGTSQPQHFGDGTRLSIL.

The CDR3 nucleotides read TGTGCCAGCAGCCAGCCGGCAGGGTCAAGTGGCTACACCTTC. Amino acids: CASSQPAGSSGYTF. The chain uses TRBV7-2 and TRBJ1-2; D is perhaps TRBD1 (5 bases). V lost 5 bases to trimming and J lost 7 bases, with 17 bases between them. CDR1 is SGHTA and CDR2 is FQGNSA in the germline V gene. CDR3 length: 14 amino acids.

The genes are TRBV15 and TRBJ2-1, with 14 bases fitting TRBD2. V was clipped by 0 bases and J by 7 bases; unmatched bases: 2. The germline V gene has CDR1 LNHNV and CDR2 YYDKDF (reference sequence). The length of the CDR3 is 16 residues. CDR3 region: CATSRDGTSGRNEQFF. Here the CDR3 DNA reads TGTGCCACCAGCAGAGACGGGACTAGCGGGAGAAATGAGCAGTTCTTC.

This chain connects TRBV5-1 to TRBJ2-1; perhaps TRBD2 as D (6 bases). Trimming took 0 bases from V and 5 from J, leaving 12 bases between them. Germline CDR1 and CDR2: SGHRS and YFSETQ. The CDR3 has 15 residues. Written as DNA, the CDR3 is TGCGCCAGCAGCTTGGTAGCGGCCGTAAACAATGAGCAGTTCTTC. Its protein product is CASSLVAAVNNEQFF.

A single count supports this clone. V is TRBV6-1 and J is TRBJ2-1; possibly TRBD2 for D (6 bases). CDR1 MNHNS and CDR2 SASEGT come from the germline V gene. Trimming took off 11 bases at V and 8 bases at J, with 16 bases between the two ends. This CDR3 region has 12 residues. The CDR3 loop is CAGGRNRDEQFF. DNA of the CDR3: TGTGCCGGGGGGAGGAATCGGGATGAGCAGTTCTTC.

The rearrangement uses TRBV6-1 and TRBJ1-1; D not certain. This CDR3 is built from 13 residues. V was shortened by 5 bases and J by 1 base, with 8 bases between the two germline ends. The germline V gene has CDR1 MNHNS and CDR2 SASEGT. The CDR3 reads CASSRWGNTEAFF. The CDR3 DNA follows: TGTGCCAGCAGTAGGTGGGGGAACACTGAAGCTTTCTTT.